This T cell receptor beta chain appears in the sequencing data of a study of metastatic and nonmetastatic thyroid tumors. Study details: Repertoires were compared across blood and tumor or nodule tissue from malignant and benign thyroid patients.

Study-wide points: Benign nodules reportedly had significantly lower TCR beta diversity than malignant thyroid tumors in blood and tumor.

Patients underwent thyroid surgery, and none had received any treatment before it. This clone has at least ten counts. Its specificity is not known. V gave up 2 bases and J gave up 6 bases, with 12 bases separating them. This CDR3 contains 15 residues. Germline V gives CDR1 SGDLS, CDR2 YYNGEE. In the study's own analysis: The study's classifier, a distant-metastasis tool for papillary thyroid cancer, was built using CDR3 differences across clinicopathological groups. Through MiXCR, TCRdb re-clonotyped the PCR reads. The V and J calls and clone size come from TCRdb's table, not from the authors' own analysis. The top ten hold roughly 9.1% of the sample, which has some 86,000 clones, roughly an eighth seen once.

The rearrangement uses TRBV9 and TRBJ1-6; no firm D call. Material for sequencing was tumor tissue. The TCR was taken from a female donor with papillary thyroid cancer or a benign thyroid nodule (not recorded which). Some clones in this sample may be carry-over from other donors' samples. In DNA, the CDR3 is TGTGCCAGCAGCGTGACCACCCGGGGTAATTCACCCCTCCACTTT. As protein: CASSVTTRGNSPLHF. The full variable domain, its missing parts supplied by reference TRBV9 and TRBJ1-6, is DSGVTQTPKHLITATGQRVTLRCSPRSGDLSVYWYQQSLDQGLQFLIQYYNGEERAKGNILERFSAQQFPDLHSELNLSSLELGDSALYFCASSVTTRGNSPLHFGNGTRLTVT.